This T cell receptor beta chain derives from a study of shared clonotypes between healthy human individuals. This clone was observed a few times. Its target is not known. In the same sample, other DNA sequences code for this CDR3. Generated by immunoSEQ multiplex PCR, the TCRdb table keeps only in-frame clones and is missing some. This sample carries approximately 1,000,000 clones, 60% to 85% of them seen once, and the ten largest clones take 0.89%. Overall study results and limits: The expectation was that sequencing depth would affect clonotype sharing among donors.

The CDR3 extends over 16 amino acids. Germline V gene data show CDR1 as SEHNR and CDR2 as FQNEAQ (reference sequence). The V end lost 4 bases, the J end lost 1 base, and 13 bases lay between the germline ends. The chain is built from TRBV7-9 and TRBJ2-2; D might be TRBD2 (5 bases). Sequenced sample: memory CD4+ T cells from PBMCs. This sample's subset: CD45RA-negative fraction. The receptor was derived from a man younger than 35 in good health. Some clones in this sample may be carry-over from other donors' samples. The CDR3 DNA follows: TGTGCCAGCAGCTCCCCAAAAGCGGTGAACACCGGGGAGCTGTTTTTT. Translation gives CASSSPKAVNTGELFF.